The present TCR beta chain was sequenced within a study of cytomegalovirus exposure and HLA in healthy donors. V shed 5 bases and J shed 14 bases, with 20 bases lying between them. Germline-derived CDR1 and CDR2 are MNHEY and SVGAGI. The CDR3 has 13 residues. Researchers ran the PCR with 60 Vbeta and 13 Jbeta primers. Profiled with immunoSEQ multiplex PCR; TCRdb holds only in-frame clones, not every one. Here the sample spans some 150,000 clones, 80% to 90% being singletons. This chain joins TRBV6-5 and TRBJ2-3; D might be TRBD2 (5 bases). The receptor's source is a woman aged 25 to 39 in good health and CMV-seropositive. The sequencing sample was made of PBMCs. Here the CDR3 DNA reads TGTGCCAGCAGTCAGCCACCGGACTCCCGGCGGTATTTT. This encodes CASSQPPDSRRYF.